This entry is about one T cell receptor beta chain. Its antigen remains unknown. Some clones are missing from TCRdb's copy, which holds only in-frame ones; the method was immunoSEQ multiplex PCR. This sample has about 400,000 clones, with around 92% found just once. The sample belongs to a study of Ad26.COV2.S vaccination and SARS-CoV-2 variants. Overall study context: Administration of Ad26.COV2.S was intramuscular, either once or twice 56 days apart.

Germline assignment: CDR1 MNHEY and CDR2 SVGAGI. The CDR3 is 13 residues long. J was trimmed by 3 bases and V by 4 bases; bases with no gene match: 0. Study-level findings and limits: TCR breadth and depth analyses may have underestimated total T cell responses.

Documented treatment: some 20 received Ad26.COV2.S at low or high dose, single or two shots; roughly 5 received placebo; per-sample allocation not given. Each sample was drawn 63 days after the first injection (of vaccine or placebo). The chain couples TRBV6-5 to TRBJ2-7; 10 bases are a match to TRBD2. Material: peripheral blood, obtained in a trial of Ad26.COV2.S vaccine versus placebo. The TCR comes from a person between 18 and 65 years old who received the Ad26.COV2.S COVID-19 vaccine or a placebo. DNA for the CDR3: TGTGCCAGCAGTTTAGCGGGGGGCTACGAGCAGTACTTC. Translated, it gives CASSLAGGYEQYF.